This TCR beta chain was recorded in a study of blood T cell repertoires in COVID-19. The Seattle patients joined while their infection was active and were tracked longitudinally afterward. In the authors' workflow: Using reference gene primer amplification, nucleated cell counts were estimated. Generated by immunoSEQ multiplex PCR, the TCRdb table keeps only in-frame clones and is missing some. V, J and clone size were drawn from that table, and D and trimming were deduced from the DNA. The sample holds roughly 250,000 clones; about nine tenths are singletons and the top ten take approximately 12%. This clone has only one observation. V lost 1 base, J lost 5 bases, and 3 bases stayed unmatched. This CDR3 is 14 amino acids long. Germline assignment: CDR1 KGHSH and CDR2 LQKENI.

The sample consisted of peripheral blood. The V call is TRBV18, the J call TRBJ2-7; the match to TRBD1 covers 9 bases. The clonotype was recovered from a woman in her 30s with COVID-19, enrolled during active disease. In DNA form, the CDR3 reads TGTGCCAGCTCACCACAGGGACAGGGCAACGAGCAGTACTTC. Translation: CASSPQGQGNEQYF.